This TCR beta chain was captured in a study of blood T cell repertoires in COVID-19. About the study: The United States, Italy and Spain were the sources of the acute and convalescent COVID-19 samples. Sources were T cells, B-cell-depleted T cells, or PBMCs; the material itself was cDNA or gDNA.

Clones were read by immunoSEQ multiplex PCR, and TCRdb kept only the in-frame ones, dropping some. The table shows hundreds of thousands of clones, with about 85% occurring only once. V trimming: 4 bases; J trimming: 4 bases; junction bases outside the gene matches: 11. Germline V CDR1 and CDR2: MGHRA, YSYEKL. The CDR3 runs 18 residues. The specimen was peripheral blood. This clonotype was obtained from a woman aged 18-30 years with acute or convalescent COVID-19. The chain combines TRBV4-1 with TRBJ2-3; 13 nucleotides align to TRBD2. In nucleotides, the CDR3 is TGCGCCAGCAGCCTCGGACTAGCGGGAGAGGGGGGGGCAGATACGCAGTATTTT. This translates into CASSLGLAGEGGADTQYF.